What follows is one T cell receptor beta chain and its context. What it recognizes is unknown. The study sampled nominally healthy donors, though unrecorded immune exposures were likely. This PCR relied on a set of 60 Vbeta primers and 13 Jbeta primers. Clones were read by immunoSEQ multiplex PCR, and TCRdb kept only the in-frame ones, dropping some. This sample has just over 70,000 clones, with around two thirds found just once. These data originate in a study of cytomegalovirus exposure and HLA in healthy donors. The V segment lost 0 bases and the J segment 2 bases; nucleotides outside the gene matches: 1. This CDR3 spans 15 amino acids. Germline V gene data show CDR1 as SGDLS and CDR2 as YYNGEE. Study-level points and caveats: One variant, a missense change in DCLRE1C, was linked in a later analysis to TCR beta V- and J-gene trimming. Sequencing likely generated an artifact that appeared as a cluster of highly shared sequence variants. In vitro assays verified that a few CMV-associated chains recognized CMV antigens specifically.

The V and J genes are TRBV9 and TRBJ1-4, with 7 bases matching TRBD1. The TCR sequence derives from a human donor in good health. The sequenced sample was PBMCs. The CDR3 region has the DNA TGTGCCAGCAGCGTAGCGGGACAGACTAATGAAAAACTGTTTTTT. This sequence encodes CASSVAGQTNEKLFF.